The rows below give T cell receptor beta chains drawn from one sample of a study of cytomegalovirus exposure and HLA in healthy donors. The method was immunoSEQ multiplex PCR; TCRdb's version includes in-frame clones alone and lacks a portion of them. Among around 300,000 clones listed, around 89% were seen once. Material: PBMCs. The receptors derive from a young woman in good health and CMV-seronegative. CDR3s include the opening cysteine and the closing phenylalanine or tryptophan. Each record gives: V gene, J gene, clone size, D gene, CDR3 protein, CDR3 DNA. The D gene is left open where the match is weak. The size of a clone is reported for some rows only, either as once, few or many, or as a class for expanded clones.

TRBV27	TRBJ1-2	-	-	CASSPTGFYGYTF	TGTGCCAGCAGTCCGACCGGGTTCTATGGCTACACCTTC
TRBV12-5	TRBJ2-2	-	TRBD2	CASGFLPSSGRNTGELFF	TGTGCTAGTGGATTCCTCCCTTCTAGCGGGAGGAACACCGGGGAGCTGTTTTTT
TRBV5-8	TRBJ2-7	-	TRBD1	CASIPRLQGAAGYEQYF	TGTGCCAGCATCCCGAGGCTACAGGGGGCGGCGGGATACGAGCAGTACTTC
TRBV5-8	TRBJ1-3	-	TRBD1	CASTGFRGVTGNTIYF	TGTGCCAGCACCGGTTTCAGGGGGGTTACTGGAAACACCATATATTTT
TRBV9	TRBJ2-1	-	-	CASSVGDLNEQFF	TGTGCCAGCAGCGTCGGAGATCTCAATGAGCAGTTCTTC
TRBV7-6	TRBJ2-7	-	TRBD2	CASSLASSGLTYEQYF	TGTGCCAGCAGCTTAGCGTCTAGCGGTCTCACCTACGAGCAGTACTTC
TRBV28	TRBJ1-5	-	-	CASSGRYDQPQHF	TGTGCCAGCAGTGGGAGATACGACCAGCCCCAGCATTTT
TRBV4-1	TRBJ2-7	-	-	CASSQSPGTYEQYF	TGCGCCAGCAGCCAATCGCCCGGTACCTACGAGCAGTACTTC
TRBV7-8	TRBJ1-1	-	TRBD1	CASSFKTGGFDTEAFF	TGTGCCAGCAGCTTTAAGACAGGGGGTTTTGATACTGAAGCTTTCTTT
TRBV6-5	TRBJ2-7	-	-	CASSFGLDGTYEQYF	TGTGCCAGCAGTTTCGGATTAGACGGGACCTACGAGCAGTACTTC
TRBV10-2	TRBJ1-2	-	TRBD1	CASSTGTGTREGF	TGCGCCAGCAGTACCGGGACAGGGACCCGAGAAGGCTTC
TRBV19	TRBJ2-1	-	TRBD2	CASSIQTSGSANEQFF	TGTGCCAGTAGTATCCAGACTAGCGGGAGTGCGAATGAGCAGTTCTTC
TRBV10-3	TRBJ2-7	-	-	CAISPPGYEQYF	TGTGCCATCAGTCCCCCAGGCTACGAGCAGTACTTC
TRBV30	TRBJ2-5	-	TRBD1	CAWSGGTGGRETQYF	TGTGCCTGGAGTGGGGGGACAGGGGGCAGGGAGACCCAGTACTTC
TRBV14	TRBJ2-1	-	TRBD2	CASSQVGGLAFDEQFF	TGTGCCAGCAGCCAAGTCGGGGGACTAGCTTTCGATGAGCAGTTCTTC
TRBV7-2	TRBJ1-4	-	-	CASSLTRTVANEKLFF	TGTGCCAGCAGCTTAACAAGGACAGTAGCTAATGAAAAACTGTTTTTT
TRBV4-3	TRBJ2-5	-	TRBD1	CASSHGDRAHETQYF	TGCGCCAGCAGCCACGGGGACAGGGCCCATGAGACCCAGTACTTC
TRBV19	TRBJ1-2	-	-	CASSIQAGRQNYGYTF	TGTGCCAGTAGTATCCAGGCCGGGAGACAGAACTATGGCTACACCTTC
TRBV4-1	TRBJ2-1	once	-	CASSQESAISYNEQFF	TGCGCCAGCAGCCAAGAGAGCGCCATCTCCTACAATGAGCAGTTCTTC
TRBV2	TRBJ2-4	-	TRBD2	CAIWDYTKNIQYF	TGTGCCATCTGGGACTACACCAAAAACATTCAGTACTTC
TRBV28	TRBJ2-3	-	TRBD2	CASSFPRLAGAPSTDTQYF	TGTGCCAGCAGTTTTCCACGACTAGCGGGAGCCCCTAGCACAGATACGCAGTATTTT
TRBV9	TRBJ1-2	-	-	CASSVELGHRYTF	TGTGCCAGCAGCGTAGAATTGGGCCATCGCTACACCTTC
TRBV10-2	TRBJ2-5	-	-	CASTEGGDGETQYF	TGCGCCAGCACCGAGGGCGGGGACGGAGAGACCCAGTACTTC
TRBV7-8	TRBJ2-2	few	-	CASSHKRGQNTGELFF	TGTGCCAGCAGCCATAAGCGGGGACAGAACACCGGGGAGCTGTTTTTT
TRBV5-1	TRBJ2-7	-	TRBD2	CASSLRTSGSYEQYF	TGCGCCAGCAGCTTACGGACTAGCGGGAGTTACGAGCAGTACTTC
TRBV18	TRBJ1-2	-	-	CASSPIEDGYTF	TGTGCCAGCTCACCAATTGAGGATGGCTACACCTTC
TRBV6-1	TRBJ2-7	-	-	CASSELAGTSYEQYF	TGTGCCAGCAGTGAACTGGCGGGGACGTCCTACGAGCAGTACTTC
TRBV4-1	TRBJ1-5	-	-	CASSQAVGLQGLPQHF	TGCGCCAGCAGCCAAGCAGTAGGTCTTCAGGGTCTGCCCCAGCATTTT
TRBV4-3	TRBJ1-2	-	-	CASSQLMGGRGGYTF	TGCGCCAGCAGCCAATTGATGGGGGGGAGGGGTGGCTACACCTTC
TRBV9	TRBJ2-1	-	-	CASSVAGLPDNEQFF	TGTGCCAGCAGCGTAGCCGGACTACCCGACAATGAGCAGTTCTTC
TRBV6-5	TRBJ1-2	-	-	CASSYQEDYGYTF	TGTGCCAGCAGTTACCAGGAGGACTATGGCTACACCTTC
TRBV27	TRBJ2-2	-	TRBD1	CASSSGTGVLVTGELFF	TGTGCCAGCAGTTCCGGGACAGGGGTGCTAGTCACCGGGGAGCTGTTTTTT